The 10 T cell receptor beta chains presented below share a single source sample, sequenced in a study of T cell responses to AZD1222 COVID-19 vaccine. Some clones are missing from TCRdb's copy, which holds only in-frame ones; the method was immunoSEQ multiplex PCR. Of approximately 150,000 clones listed, approximately 93% are singletons. The source was peripheral blood, collected after recovery from COVID-19. These receptors all stem from an adult who had recovered from COVID-19.

The rearrangement uses TRBV20-1 and TRBJ1-2; D remains ambiguous. From germline, CDR1 is DFQATT and CDR2 SNEGSKA (reference sequence). The CDR3 extends over 12 amino acids. Trimming removed 3 bases at V and 4 bases at J, with 9 bases between. The CDR3 region is CSASDNTYGYTF. DNA for the CDR3: TGCAGTGCTAGTGACAATACCTATGGCTACACCTTC.

V usage is TRBV10-3 and J usage is TRBJ1-5; tentatively, D is TRBD1 (6 bases). CDR1 and CDR2 (germline): ENHRY, SYGVKD. With 8 bases removed from V and 0 bases from J, the gap between germline ends came to 11 bases. The CDR3 runs to 14 residues. The DNA of the CDR3 is TGTGCCATCGGGGACAAGAATAGCAATCAGCCCCAGCATTTT. It specifies CAIGDKNSNQPQHF.

The chain employs TRBV19 and TRBJ1-2; D is unresolved. The CDR3 length is 14 residues. Germline V lookup: CDR1 LNHDA, CDR2 SQIVND (reference sequence). The ends were cut back, 2 bases at V and 2 bases at J, with 9 bases in the middle. DNA of the CDR3: TGTGCCAGTAGTATAAGTCCAGGCAACTATGGCTACACCTTC. Amino acid sequence: CASSISPGNYGYTF.

J is TRBJ2-3 and V is TRBV27; TRBD2 matches at 10 bases. The CDR3 is 19 amino acids. The V gene's germline CDR1 is MNHEY and CDR2 SMNVEV (reference sequence). The ends lost 3 bases at V and 3 bases at J; junction bases unmatched: 15. The CDR3 protein is CASSLPSGLAGGLTDTQYF. The CDR3 nucleotides are TGTGCCAGCAGTTTGCCTAGTGGATTAGCGGGAGGTCTGACAGATACGCAGTATTTT.

This chain joins TRBV5-4 and TRBJ1-2, with 8 bases identical to TRBD1. The V gene end was trimmed by 4 bases and the J gene end by 5 bases; junction bases not matched to a gene: 4. The length of the CDR3 is 13 residues. The germline V gene has CDR1 SGHNT and CDR2 YYREEE (reference sequence). This CDR3 reads CASSQQGGYGYTF. The CDR3 coding sequence is TGTGCCAGCAGCCAACAGGGGGGATATGGCTACACCTTC.

V gene TRBV4-1 combines with J gene TRBJ2-7; D is undetermined. With 4 bases removed from V and 6 bases from J, the gap between germline ends came to 10 bases. The CDR3 runs 12 residues. Germline V gene sequence: CDR1 MGHRA, CDR2 YSYEKL. The CDR3 DNA follows: TGCGCCAGCAGCCCGGACCTGAGCGAGCAGTACTTC. It translates to CASSPDLSEQYF.

The chain has TRBV9 and TRBJ2-3; perhaps TRBD1 as D (6 bases). Trimming took off 0 bases at V and 1 base at J, with 9 bases between the two ends. The CDR3 covers 15 residues. The germline gives CDR1 SGDLS, CDR2 YYNGEE. The CDR3 is CASSVVQGGTDTQYF. The CDR3 nucleotides read TGTGCCAGCAGCGTAGTACAGGGTGGCACAGATACGCAGTATTTT.

J is TRBJ1-1 and V is TRBV5-1; 7 bases are a match to TRBD1. Trimming removed 3 bases from V and 3 bases from J; junction bases left unmatched: 2. The CDR3 is 13 amino acids. The germline V gene has CDR1 SGHRS and CDR2 YFSETQ. CDR3 amino acids: CASSSGGDTEAFF. CDR3 sequence (DNA): TGCGCCAGCAGCTCAGGGGGGGACACTGAAGCTTTCTTT.

The chain joins TRBV7-2 to TRBJ1-6; 8 bases are shared with TRBD1. Germline V gene lookup returns CDR1 SGHTA and CDR2 FQGNSA. The length of the CDR3 is 14 residues. V lost 3 bases, J lost 13 bases, and 8 bases stayed unmatched. The CDR3 here is CASSFSGGYSPLHF. The CDR3 nucleotides are TGTGCCAGCAGCTTCTCAGGGGGCTACTCGCCCCTCCACTTT.

In this sample, this clone turned up once. V is TRBV5-4 and J is TRBJ1-6; 7 nucleotides align to TRBD1. CDR3 length: 15 residues. Germline values: CDR1 SGHNT, CDR2 YYREEE (reference sequence). V shed 4 bases and J 6 bases; nucleotides not matched to a gene: 7. CDR3 residues: CASSPLGQANSPLHF. In DNA, the CDR3 is TGTGCCAGCAGCCCTCTTGGACAGGCTAATTCACCCCTCCACTTT.